This passage covers 23 T cell receptor beta chains from one sample sequenced in a study of neoadjuvant anti-PD-1 for oral cavity cancer. The table came from immunoSEQ multiplex PCR; TCRdb's copy has only in-frame clones and leaves some out. The sample holds tens of thousands of clones; roughly 84% are singletons and the top ten take 2.5% to 3%. This specimen consisted of PBMCs, obtained before nivolumab (anti-PD-1) treatment. These receptors originate from a person aged 35-79 years with oral cavity squamous cell carcinoma.

In this sample, this clone turned up a few times. The chain is built from TRBV7-9 and TRBJ2-1; TRBD1 matches at 8 bases. This CDR3 contains 15 residues. Germline V gives CDR1 SEHNR, CDR2 FQNEAQ (reference sequence). Unmatched junction bases numbered 13, after V lost 7 bases and J lost 8 bases. The CDR3 DNA reads TGTGCCAGCACATACGTGACAGGGGATCGGGATGAGCAGTTCTTC. Translating it yields CASTYVTGDRDEQFF. Combining the CDR3 with reference TRBV7-9 and TRBJ2-1 gives the whole variable domain DTGVSQNPRHKITKRGQNVTFRCDPISEHNRLYWYRQTLGQGPEFLTYFQNEAQLEKSRLLSDRFSAERPKGSFSTLEIQRTEQGDSAMYLCASTYVTGDRDEQFFGPGTRLTVL.

The CDR3 nucleotides are TGTGCCAGCAGTTTATGGAGGGCGAGGGCCTACGAGCAGTACTTC. Amino acid sequence: CASSLWRARAYEQYF. The chain carries TRBV27 and TRBJ2-7, with D possibly TRBD2 on 6 matching bases. Germline CDR1 reads MNHEY; CDR2 reads SMNVEV (reference sequence). Trimming shortened V by 1 base and J by 2 bases, and 12 bases separated the two germline ends. The CDR3 is 15 amino acids.

The genes are TRBV5-1 and TRBJ2-5; no reliable D call. The CDR3 length is 14 residues. In germline, CDR1 is SGHRS, CDR2 YFSETQ. Trimming pared 2 bases from V and 1 base from J, leaving 9 bases between. The CDR3 DNA is TGCGCCAGCAGCTTACAAGGGTCCCAAGAGACCCAGTACTTC. This codes for CASSLQGSQETQYF.

The chain is built from TRBV6-4 and TRBJ1-1; D unclear. Germline-derived CDR1 and CDR2 are MRHNA and SNTAGT. This CDR3 contains 14 residues. Trimming pared 6 bases from V and 1 base from J, leaving 12 bases between. The CDR3 bases are TGTGCCAGCAGACTTTACACGGGGAACACTGAAGCTTTCTTT. It codes for CASRLYTGNTEAFF.

This clone appeared a few times. The rearrangement links TRBV10-1 to TRBJ1-1; TRBD1 might be the D (5 bases). Germline values: CDR1 WNHNN, CDR2 SYGVQD (reference sequence). V was shortened by 3 bases and J by 5 bases, with 7 bases between the two germline ends. This CDR3 contains 12 residues. The CDR3 protein is CASSDRGTEAFF. For the CDR3, the DNA is TGCGCCAGCAGTGACCGGGGGACTGAAGCTTTCTTT.

The rearrangement links TRBV9 to TRBJ2-7, with D uncertain. This CDR3 is 14 amino acids long. Germline loops: CDR1 SGDLS, CDR2 YYNGEE. Between the trimmed V and J ends, which lost 0 bases and 1 base, there was a span of 8 bases. The CDR3 DNA follows: TGTGCCAGCAGCGTAGATTATAGTTCCTACGAGCAGTACTTC. This gives the protein CASSVDYSSYEQYF.

The V gene is TRBV19, the J gene TRBJ1-5; possible D gene TRBD1, 6 bases. The V and J ends lost 7 bases and 8 bases respectively, with 18 bases between them. Germline lookup yields CDR1 LNHDA and CDR2 SQIVND (reference sequence). This CDR3 has 14 residues. For the CDR3, the DNA is TGTGCCAGTAACCGCGGGGGCAGGGGAGAGCCCCAGCATTTT. It specifies CASNRGGRGEPQHF. Based on the CDR3 plus reference TRBV19 and TRBJ1-5, the full variable domain is DGGITQSPKYLFRKEGQNVTLSCEQNLNHDAMYWYRQDPGQGLRLIYYSQIVNDFQKGDIAEGYSVSREKKESFPLTVTSAQKNPTAFYLCASNRGGRGEPQHFGDGTRLSIL.

The J gene is TRBJ2-2, the V gene TRBV19, with D maybe TRBD2 (5 bases). Germline assignment: CDR1 LNHDA and CDR2 SQIVND (reference sequence). CDR3 size: 14 residues. Trimming removed 0 bases from V and 6 bases from J, with 8 bases in between. The CDR3 bases are TGTGCCAGTAGTATAGATCGGGGTCCCGGGGAGCTGTTTTTT. Translation: CASSIDRGPGELFF.

This clone was counted between two and nine times. The chain couples TRBV6-8 to TRBJ2-1; tentatively, D is TRBD1 or TRBD2 (6 bases each). V was shortened by 0 bases and J by 9 bases, with 18 bases between the two germline ends. CDR3 length equals 16 residues. CDR1 is MNHGY, CDR2 SAAAGT, per germline. The DNA for the CDR3 is TGTGCCAGCAGTTACTCGAGGGGGGCCTACCCCGGTGAGCAGTTCTTC. This sequence encodes CASSYSRGAYPGEQFF.

The rearrangement links TRBV5-1 to TRBJ2-3; D might be TRBD1 (5 bases). The CDR3 totals 15 residues. V was clipped by 2 bases and J by 0 bases, with 10 bases between them. Germline values: CDR1 SGHRS, CDR2 YFSETQ. The CDR3 DNA reads TGCGCCAGCAGCTTCGTGGGGCATAGCACAGATACGCAGTATTTT. Translation gives CASSFVGHSTDTQYF.

The CDR3 coding sequence is TGTGCCAGCAGACGAAGCCGGGACCGCGGTCTACAGCCCCAGCATTTT. This encodes CASRRSRDRGLQPQHF. The V gene is TRBV5-6, the J gene TRBJ1-5; tentatively, D is TRBD1 (5 bases). V was cut by 5 bases and J by 7 bases, with 22 bases left in between. This CDR3 has 16 residues. Germline V CDR1 and CDR2: SGHDT, YYEEEE.

The CDR3 sequence: CASSETVAGGIYEQYF. In DNA form, the CDR3 reads TGTGCCAGCAGTGAAACGGTAGCGGGGGGGATCTACGAGCAGTACTTC. This chain joins TRBV2 and TRBJ2-7, with 11 nucleotides matching TRBD2. Losses at the gene ends were 2 bases for V and 3 bases for J; bases not matched to a gene: 6. CDR1 and CDR2 (germline): SNHLY, FYNNEI. This CDR3 spans 16 amino acids. The variable domain in full, completed from reference TRBV2 and TRBJ2-7, reads EPEVTQTPSHQVTQMGQEVILRCVPISNHLYFYWYRQILGQKVEFLVSFYNNEISEKSEIFDDQFSVERPDGSNFTLKIRSTKLEDSAMYFCASSETVAGGIYEQYFGPGTRLTVT.

The chain uses TRBV11-2 and TRBJ2-7; perhaps TRBD1 as D (5 bases). The CDR3 has 12 amino acids. The V end lost 5 bases, the J end lost 3 bases, and 8 bases lay between the germline ends. CDR1 SGHAT and CDR2 FQNNGV come from the germline V gene. The DNA of the CDR3 is TGTGCCAGCAGCAGACAGAGCTACGAGCAGTACTTC. Its protein product is CASSRQSYEQYF.

This chain connects TRBV5-8 to TRBJ2-1; maybe TRBD2 (6 bases). This CDR3 contains 16 residues. Germline values: CDR1 SGHTS, CDR2 YDEGEE. The V end lost 0 bases, the J end lost 7 bases, and 17 bases lay between the germline ends. CDR3: CASSLAGVGQGNEQFF. The CDR3 DNA reads TGTGCCAGCAGCTTGGCGGGAGTGGGTCAAGGGAATGAGCAGTTCTTC.

This clone was seen only once. The CDR3 bases are TGTGCCAGCAGGCTAACAGGGGGCAATCAGCCCCAGCATTTT. This encodes CASRLTGGNQPQHF. This chain uses TRBV28 with TRBJ1-5; 7 positions match TRBD1. This CDR3 has 14 amino acids. V was pared by 6 bases and J by 2 bases, with 4 bases of the junction left unmatched. Germline V CDR1 and CDR2: MDHEN, SYDVKM.

The rearrangement links TRBV5-8 to TRBJ1-6; unclear D gene. Germline loops: CDR1 SGHTS, CDR2 YDEGEE. The CDR3 has 14 amino acids. V was trimmed by 2 bases and J by 5 bases, leaving 8 bases between them. The CDR3 sequence: CASSFASNNSPLHF. The CDR3 DNA sequence: TGTGCCAGCAGCTTTGCCAGTAATAATTCACCCCTCCACTTT.

CDR3 residues: CASSQDGAGTETQYF. As DNA, the CDR3 is TGCGCCAGCAGCCAAGATGGGGCGGGAACAGAGACCCAGTACTTC. The chain employs TRBV4-1 and TRBJ2-5, with D maybe TRBD2 (6 bases). The length of the CDR3 is 15 residues. Trimming stripped 0 bases from V and 4 bases from J, with 12 bases between. Germline values: CDR1 MGHRA, CDR2 YSYEKL.

The V call is TRBV5-8, the J call TRBJ2-1; perhaps D is TRBD1 or TRBD2 (6 bases each). The germline V gene has CDR1 SGHTS and CDR2 YDEGEE. The V end lost 6 bases, the J end lost 7 bases, and 20 bases lay between the germline ends. This CDR3 contains 15 residues. Written as DNA, the CDR3 is TGTGCCAGCACGTCCTCAAGGAGGGGGATAAATGAGCAGTTCTTC. The encoded protein is CASTSSRRGINEQFF.

The chain uses TRBV4-1 and TRBJ2-1; TRBD2 matches 11 bases. The length of the CDR3 is 14 residues. With 4 bases clipped from V and 9 bases from J, the junction kept 5 bases outside the gene matches. Germline CDR1 reads MGHRA; CDR2 reads YSYEKL. The CDR3 region is CASSPIAGGGEQFF. DNA of the CDR3: TGCGCCAGCAGCCCGATAGCGGGAGGGGGTGAGCAGTTCTTC.

CDR3 protein: CASSLLDGAYSNQPQHF. CDR3 DNA: TGTGCCAGCAGTTTATTGGACGGGGCTTATAGCAATCAGCCCCAGCATTTT. The V gene is TRBV28, the J gene TRBJ1-5; tentatively, D is TRBD1 (5 bases). The CDR3 runs to 17 residues. Trimming cost V 1 base and J 0 bases, with 13 bases left between them. Germline loops: CDR1 MDHEN, CDR2 SYDVKM.

CDR3 protein: CASSPLLEDTQYF. The DNA of the CDR3 is TGTGCCAGCTCACCATTATTAGAAGATACGCAGTATTTT. This chain uses TRBV18 with TRBJ2-3; no clear D. The CDR3 is made up of 13 amino acids. Germline CDR1 and CDR2: KGHSH and LQKENI. V lost 2 bases to trimming and J lost 5 bases, with 8 bases between them.

V is TRBV12-5 and J is TRBJ2-5; D is uncertain. From germline, CDR1 is LGHNT and CDR2 FRNRAP. V was clipped by 0 bases and J by 5 bases, with 4 bases between them. This CDR3 comprises 12 residues. CDR3 nucleotides: TGTGCTAGTGGTTTGGTACCGGAGACCCAGTACTTC. Translated, it gives CASGLVPETQYF. Complete variable domain (other parts from reference TRBV12-5 and TRBJ2-5): DARVTQTPRHKVTEMGQEVTMRCQPILGHNTVFWYRQTMMQGLELLAYFRNRAPLDDSGMPKDRFSAEMPDATLATLKIQPSEPRDSAVYFCASGLVPETQYFGPGTRLLVL.

The CDR3 protein is CASSKFTEGGYTF. Here the CDR3 DNA reads TGTGCCAGCTCAAAGTTCACGGAGGGTGGCTACACCTTC. The rearrangement uses TRBV18 and TRBJ1-2, with D unresolved. Per the germline V gene, CDR1 is KGHSH and CDR2 is LQKENI. Trimming took off 5 bases at V and 7 bases at J, with 14 bases between the two ends. The CDR3 runs 13 residues.